The 31 T cell receptor beta chains below come from one sample, sequenced in a study of Graves' ophthalmopathy and Graves' hyperthyroidism. TCR beta CDR3 regions were amplified from RNA transcripts. HTBI primers served in a first-round RT-PCR, which a second-round multiplex PCR followed. TCRdb used MiXCR to reprocess the multiplex PCR reads, holding one entry per CDR3 protein. The sample has around 1.1 million distinct CDR3 sequences, 35% to 40% seen once. The sequencing sample was made of peripheral blood or thyroid tissue (not recorded which). These receptors were collected from an adult man with Graves' hyperthyroidism.

This clonotype was detected ten times or more. CDR3 sequence (DNA): TGTGCCAGTAGGCAGGGGACGGAAATCTATGGCTACACCTTC. Residues: CASRQGTEIYGYTF. V and J are TRBV19 and TRBJ1-2; maybe TRBD1 (6 bases). Germline V gene sequence: CDR1 LNHDA, CDR2 SQIVND (reference sequence). The CDR3 runs to 14 residues. The V gene lost 6 bases and the J gene lost 4 bases, with 15 bases spanning the gap.

Remarks on this clonotype: One base away lies a much larger clone, so this may be a sequencing read error. No conserved phenylalanine or tryptophan is present at the end of the CDR3, so a read error is the likely explanation. The chain links TRBV10-3 to TRBJ1-1; maybe TRBD1 (5 bases). V shed 3 bases and J shed 6 bases, with 14 bases lying between them. This CDR3 contains 14 residues. CDR1 ENHRY and CDR2 SYGVKD come from the germline V gene. CDR3 protein: CAISDKRRGAEAFL. CDR3 DNA: TGTGCCATCAGTGATAAAAGGAGGGGTGCTGAAGCTTTCCTT.

This clonotype was seen a handful of times. V and J are TRBV12-3 or TRBV12-4 and TRBJ2-2; D is undetermined. This CDR3 has 16 residues. Trimming shortened V by 5 bases and J by 1 base, and 14 bases separated the two germline ends. CDR3 in amino acids: CASSPTPRRNTGELFF. The CDR3 DNA sequence: TGTGCCAGCAGTCCCACTCCCAGGAGGAACACCGGGGAGCTGTTTTTT.

CDR3 in amino acids: CASWLRLAGEETQYF. DNA for the CDR3: TGTGCCAGCTGGCTCAGACTAGCGGGGGAAGAGACCCAGTACTTC. V usage is TRBV7-2 and J usage is TRBJ2-5, with TRBD2 identical over 12 bases. In germline, CDR1 is SGHTA, CDR2 FQGNSA. V gave up 8 bases and J gave up 3 bases; unmatched junction bases: 7. The CDR3 spans 15 residues.

This clonotype was detected ten times or more. The chain links TRBV20-1 to TRBJ2-5; possible D gene TRBD1, 5 bases. CDR1 and CDR2 (germline): DFQATT, SNEGSKA (reference sequence). The CDR3 spans 13 residues. Trimming shortened V by 6 bases and J by 0 bases, and 11 bases separated the two germline ends. CDR3 nucleotide sequence: TGCAGTGCGAATGCAGGGTACCAAGAGACCCAGTACTTC. As protein: CSANAGYQETQYF.

This clonotype was seen only a few times. The rearrangement uses TRBV6-6 and TRBJ2-7, with TRBD2 matching 10 bases. Losses at the gene ends were 6 bases for V and 4 bases for J; bases not matched to a gene: 9. Germline loops: CDR1 MNHNY, CDR2 SVGAGI (reference sequence). The CDR3 sequence is 15 residues long. CDR3 amino acids: CASSHDGLAAYEQYF. The CDR3 DNA is TGTGCCAGCAGCCACGACGGACTAGCGGCTTACGAGCAGTACTTC.

This rearrangement joins TRBV12-3 or TRBV12-4 to TRBJ1-1; D is unresolved. The CDR3 covers 13 residues. V shed 2 bases and J shed 7 bases, with 11 bases lying between them. CDR3 DNA sequence: TGTGCCAGCAGTTTAAGAGGCGAACGTGAAGCTTTCTTT. This gives the protein CASSLRGEREAFF.

This clonotype was observed at least ten times. The J gene is TRBJ1-2, the V gene TRBV19, with D possibly being TRBD1 (5 bases). V lost 4 bases and J 6 bases, leaving 12 bases between the germline ends. In germline, CDR1 is LNHDA, CDR2 SQIVND (reference sequence). CDR3 size: 13 residues. Here the CDR3 reads CASSTGPGNGYTF. The CDR3 coding sequence is TGTGCCAGTAGTACGGGACCAGGGAATGGCTACACCTTC. The full variable domain, rest sourced from reference TRBV19 and TRBJ1-2, is DGGITQSPKYLFRKEGQNVTLSCEQNLNHDAMYWYRQDPGQGLRLIYYSQIVNDFQKGDIAEGYSVSREKKESFPLTVTSAQKNPTAFYLCASSTGPGNGYTFGSGTRLTVV.

This clonotype was seen a single time. The chain employs TRBV12-3 or TRBV12-4 and TRBJ1-2; weak D call: TRBD1 (5 bases). Trimming left V 5 bases short and J 8 bases short, with 15 bases between. The CDR3 loop spans 13 amino acids. CDR3 sequence (DNA): TGTGCCAGCAGTGACGAAGGGACCGCCGGCTACACCTTC. Translating gives CASSDEGTAGYTF.

In its sample, this clonotype was seen many times. The V call is TRBV20-1, the J call TRBJ2-7; 7 nucleotides align to TRBD1. The V gene's germline CDR1 is DFQATT and CDR2 SNEGSKA (reference sequence). The V gene end was trimmed by 5 bases and the J gene end by 6 bases; junction bases not matched to a gene: 10. The CDR3 totals 13 residues. The CDR3 is CSAPKGAGGEQYF. For the CDR3, the DNA is TGCAGTGCTCCCAAGGGGGCAGGGGGCGAGCAGTACTTC.

CDR3 in DNA: TGCGCCAGCGGACCCCGAGCAGATAATTCACCCCTCCACTTT. This codes for CASGPRADNSPLHF. J is TRBJ1-6 and V is TRBV10-2; no clear D. V lost 8 bases, J lost 5 bases, and 13 bases lay in between. Germline V gives CDR1 WSHSY, CDR2 SAAADI. This CDR3 comprises 14 residues.

The chain employs TRBV7-2 and TRBJ1-4, with D possibly TRBD1 on 5 matching bases. CDR3 size: 15 residues. CDR1 SGHTA and CDR2 FQGNSA come from the germline V gene. The ends were cut back, 1 base at V and 8 bases at J, with 14 bases in the middle. CDR3 nucleotides: TGTGCCAGCAGCTTAGAGTCAGGGCCGAGGGAAAAACTGTTTTTT. It encodes CASSLESGPREKLFF.

This clonotype was counted at least ten times. The rearrangement uses TRBV7-9 and TRBJ2-5; D gene unclear. Germline V lookup: CDR1 SEHNR, CDR2 FQNEAQ (reference sequence). The V and J ends lost 2 bases and 5 bases respectively, with 21 bases between them. The CDR3 is 17 amino acids. CDR3 protein: CASSLSSNARVGETQYF. The CDR3, as DNA: TGTGCCAGCAGCTTATCATCCAACGCCCGGGTCGGGGAGACCCAGTACTTC.

This clonotype was picked up a small number of times. This sequence joins TRBV20-1 and TRBJ2-2, with 10 nucleotides matching TRBD2. J was trimmed by 1 base and V by 3 bases; bases with no gene match: 11. This CDR3 is built from 18 residues. CDR1 DFQATT and CDR2 SNEGSKA come from the germline V gene (reference sequence). The CDR3: CSASESSGSWKNTGELFF. The CDR3 DNA reads as TGCAGTGCTAGTGAGTCTAGCGGGAGTTGGAAGAACACCGGGGAGCTGTTTTTT.

As regards this clonotype: This may arise from a read error, as a much more abundant clone is one base away. V is TRBV15 and J is TRBJ1-2; 7 bases agree with TRBD1. This CDR3 comprises 13 residues. Losses at the gene ends were 0 bases for V and 7 bases for J; bases not matched to a gene: 2. CDR1 and CDR2 from the germline V gene are LNHNV and YYDKDF (reference sequence). The CDR3 DNA follows: TGTGCCACCAGCAGAGACAGGGGGAGTGGCTACACCTTC. Amino acids: CATSRDRGSGYTF.

This clonotype has at least ten counts. The rearrangement joins TRBV7-6 to TRBJ2-7; D call uncertain. This CDR3 contains 14 residues. The germline gives CDR1 SGHVS, CDR2 FNYEAQ. Between the trimmed V and J ends, which lost 5 bases and 9 bases, there was a span of 20 bases. The CDR3 reads CASSPREIEAGQYF. CDR3 in DNA: TGTGCCAGCAGCCCTAGGGAAATCGAAGCCGGGCAGTACTTC.

This clonotype was seen only once. J is TRBJ1-1 and V is TRBV12-3 or TRBV12-4; possibly TRBD1 for D (6 bases). There are 14 residues in the CDR3. The ends were cut back, 8 bases at V and 7 bases at J, with 20 bases in the middle. CDR3 in amino acids: CASGYLKGGLEAFF. Here the CDR3 DNA reads TGTGCCAGCGGTTACTTAAAAGGGGGACTTGAAGCTTTCTTT.

This clonotype has ten or more counts. The gene calls are TRBV9 and TRBJ1-5; D is uncertain. V lost 4 bases, J lost 3 bases, and 11 bases lay in between. The CDR3 runs to 14 residues. CDR1 and CDR2 from the germline V gene are SGDLS and YYNGEE. CDR3 nucleotides: TGTGCCAGCAGCAAGGGCGATTTCAATCAGCCCCAGCATTTT. As protein: CASSKGDFNQPQHF.

In this sample, this clonotype turned up many times. V and J are TRBV5-1 and TRBJ2-2, with D unclear. Germline-derived CDR1 and CDR2 are SGHRS and YFSETQ. Between the trimmed V and J ends, which lost 4 bases and 0 bases, there was a span of 10 bases. This CDR3 contains 15 residues. As DNA, the CDR3 is TGCGCCAGCAGCACATACTTCGCGAACACCGGGGAGCTGTTTTTT. It is translated as CASSTYFANTGELFF.

Many counts were recorded for this clonotype. The chain recombines TRBV10-3 with TRBJ2-6; D unresolved. Germline loops: CDR1 ENHRY, CDR2 SYGVKD. This CDR3 is built from 14 residues. V gave up 10 bases and J gave up 4 bases, with 14 bases separating them. Written as DNA, the CDR3 is TGTGCCACCTATTCAGTGGGGGGGGCCAACGTCCTGACTTTC. Translation gives CATYSVGGANVLTF.

V usage is TRBV6-2 or TRBV6-3 and J usage is TRBJ2-7, with D hard to call. This CDR3 contains 14 residues. Germline lookup yields CDR1 MNHEY and CDR2 SVGEGT. V was clipped by 3 bases and J by 6 bases, with 15 bases between them. The CDR3 DNA reads as TGTGCCAGCAGTTATGATGGCGGTCGTAGCGAGCAGTACTTC. Encoded protein: CASSYDGGRSEQYF.

This clonotype was seen at least ten times. The rearrangement joins TRBV27 to TRBJ1-2; 7 positions match TRBD1. V shed 5 bases, J shed 3 bases, and the junction held 3 bases outside the gene matches. The CDR3 covers 13 residues. Germline CDR1 is MNHEY and CDR2 is SMNVEV (reference sequence). This CDR3 reads CASSGQGDYGYTF. The CDR3 DNA is TGTGCCAGCAGTGGGCAGGGGGACTATGGCTACACCTTC.

At least ten counts were recorded for this clonotype. The CDR3 bases are TGTGCCAGCAGCTTCCAGGCGGAACAAGAGACCCAGTACTTC. This codes for CASSFQAEQETQYF. The rearrangement uses TRBV11-2 and TRBJ2-5; D remains ambiguous. CDR3 length: 14 residues. V lost 3 bases, J lost 2 bases, and 10 bases lay in between. From germline, CDR1 is SGHAT and CDR2 FQNNGV.

The chain combines TRBV7-2 with TRBJ2-2; 8 nucleotides agree with TRBD1. J lost 9 bases, V lost 5 bases, and 14 bases had no gene match. From germline, CDR1 is SGHTA and CDR2 FQGNSA. This CDR3 has 16 amino acids. CDR3 nucleotides: TGTGCCAGCAGCCCTCGACAGGGGATGATTCTACGGGAGCTGTTTTTT. This gives the protein CASSPRQGMILRELFF.

The J gene is TRBJ2-5, the V gene TRBV5-1; the D is unclear. CDR1 is SGHRS, CDR2 YFSETQ, per germline. This CDR3 is built from 15 residues. Trimming took off 7 bases at V and 4 bases at J, with 20 bases between the two ends. CDR3 sequence reads: CASGRAGDSLETQYF. The CDR3 nucleotides are TGCGCCAGCGGCCGGGCAGGCGATTCTTTAGAGACCCAGTACTTC. The variable domain in full, completed from reference TRBV5-1 and TRBJ2-5, reads KAGVTQTPRYLIKTRGQQVTLSCSPISGHRSVSWYQQTPGQGLQFLFEYFSETQRNKGNFPGRFSGRQFSNSRSEMNVSTLELGDSALYLCASGRAGDSLETQYFGPGTRLLVL.

Points on this clonotype: The DNA is omitted, as the CDR3 cannot be located on it reliably, and the CDR3 follows TCRdb's listing. The CDR3 region is CASSFLAVEAFF. The chain couples TRBV12-3 or TRBV12-4 to TRBJ1-1. The length of the CDR3 is 12 amino acids, counting both ends.

The V call is TRBV20-1, the J call TRBJ2-5, with TRBD2 as a possible D gene (6 bases). The CDR3 extends over 13 amino acids. Trimming left V 3 bases short and J 5 bases short, with 13 bases between. From germline, CDR1 is DFQATT and CDR2 SNEGSKA (reference sequence). The CDR3 here is CSARGGASETQYF. CDR3 DNA: TGCAGTGCTAGGGGGGGAGCGAGTGAGACCCAGTACTTC.

There are many counts of this clonotype. The chain employs TRBV7-9 and TRBJ2-7, with D unclear. The CDR3 consists of 13 residues. Germline values: CDR1 SEHNR, CDR2 FQNEAQ (reference sequence). V was cut by 4 bases and J by 4 bases, with 11 bases left in between. This CDR3 reads CASSYSVAYEQYF. The CDR3 DNA reads TGTGCCAGCAGCTACTCGGTCGCTTACGAGCAGTACTTC.

This clonotype was picked up many times. V gene TRBV24-1 combines with J gene TRBJ2-5; TRBD1 matches at 11 bases. The CDR3 length is 16 residues. The V and J ends lost 2 bases and 5 bases, in that order; junction bases with no gene match: 6. Germline loops: CDR1 KGHDR, CDR2 SFDVKD. The CDR3 region has the DNA TGTGCCACCAGTGATTCGGACAGGGGGCATTGGGAGACCCAGTACTTC. Translating gives CATSDSDRGHWETQYF.

The chain links TRBV10-2 to TRBJ1-2, with D perhaps matching TRBD1 (5 bases). The V and J ends lost 6 bases and 7 bases respectively, with 21 bases between them. Germline CDR1 and CDR2: WSHSY and SAAADI. The CDR3 spans 15 residues. CDR3 sequence: CASSQGLQGLLGYTF. CDR3 bases: TGCGCCAGCAGCCAAGGGCTCCAGGGACTTCTTGGCTACACCTTC.

This clonotype has a count of ten or more. The chain links TRBV20-1 to TRBJ1-6, with TRBD1 identical over 9 bases. V gave up 0 bases and J gave up 10 bases; unmatched junction bases: 10. The CDR3 length is 16 residues. CDR1 is DFQATT, CDR2 SNEGSKA, per germline (reference sequence). The CDR3 nucleotides read TGCAGTGCTAGAGATCGGACAGGGGCGGGAAGGTCACCCCTCCACTTT. Translating it yields CSARDRTGAGRSPLHF.